This is a list of T cell receptor beta chains from one sample in a study of blood T cells in healthy people across ages. MiXCR, run by TCRdb on the 5' RACE reads, gives a single entry per CDR3 protein. The data show 1.5 million to 2 million distinct CDR3 sequences, about two fifths seen once. The source material was blood. These receptors were taken from a human donor in good health. CDR3s include the opening cysteine and the closing phenylalanine or tryptophan. D genes are given only for firm matches. Part of the rows lack a size; the others show once, few, many or a class for expanded clones.

j_call,clone_size,v_call,d_call,cdr3_aa,cdr3_nt
TRBJ1-4,NA,TRBV20-1,NA,CSARTLDGNEKLFF,TGCAGTGCTCGAACTCTGGACGGGAATGAAAAACTGTTTTTT
TRBJ1-4,few,TRBV7-9,NA,CAINFLGPNEKLFF,TGTGCCATCAACTTTCTAGGCCCTAATGAAAAACTGTTTTTT
TRBJ1-1,NA,TRBV12-3/TRBV12-4,NA,CASRPEPTGNAEAFF,TGTGCCAGCAGACCTGAACCCACAGGGAACGCTGAAGCTTTCTTT
TRBJ1-1,few,TRBV6-4,NA,CASMTAEHTEAFF,TGTGCCAGCATGACAGCCGAACACACTGAAGCTTTCTTT
TRBJ2-7,NA,TRBV5-1,NA,CASSFRDIYYEQYF,TGCGCCAGCAGCTTTAGGGACATTTATTACGAGCAGTACTTC
TRBJ2-4,NA,TRBV12-3/TRBV12-4,TRBD1,CASSFMGQGYQYF,TGTGCCAGCAGTTTTATGGGACAGGGGTATCAGTACTTC
TRBJ1-2,NA,TRBV4-1,TRBD1,CASSQNTGGYGYTF,TGCGCCAGCAGCCAAAATACAGGGGGCTATGGCTACACCTTC
TRBJ1-2,many,TRBV29-1,NA,CSVESGANYGYTF,TGCAGCGTTGAAAGTGGAGCTAACTATGGCTACACCTTC
TRBJ1-5,NA,TRBV6-5,NA,CASSYIWGRNQPQHF,TGTGCCAGCAGTTACATCTGGGGGCGAAATCAGCCCCAGCATTTT
TRBJ2-1,few,TRBV20-1,NA,CSASGVQYNEQFF,TGCAGTGCTAGCGGGGTACAGTACAATGAGCAGTTCTTC
TRBJ1-5,NA,TRBV20-1,NA,CSAQPPYPQPQHF,TGCAGTGCCCAACCCCCTTACCCTCAGCCCCAGCATTTT
TRBJ1-1,NA,TRBV4-3,NA,CASNQDPGWNTEAFF,TGCGCCAGCAACCAAGATCCAGGGTGGAACACTGAAGCTTTCTTT
TRBJ2-5,few,TRBV2,NA,CASSEPGQYF,TGTGCCAGCAGTGAACCGGGACAGTACTTC
TRBJ2-2,NA,TRBV13,NA,CASSSRAHNTGELFF,TGTGCCAGCAGCTCCCGGGCCCATAACACCGGGGAGCTGTTTTTT
TRBJ2-4,NA,TRBV25-1,NA,CASSLDPDVQYF,TGTGCCAGCAGCCTAGACCCGGATGTGCAGTACTTC
TRBJ1-2,NA,TRBV29-1,TRBD1,CSVEGGQGTHGYTF,TGCAGCGTTGAAGGGGGACAGGGGACCCATGGCTACACCTTC
TRBJ2-1,few,TRBV7-8,NA,CASSLLAVGEQFF,TGTGCCAGCAGCTTACTAGCTGTAGGTGAGCAGTTCTTC
TRBJ2-1,many,TRBV10-3,TRBD1,CAIRTGGQGYEQFF,TGTGCCATCAGGACAGGGGGCCAGGGCTATGAGCAGTTCTTC
TRBJ2-1,NA,TRBV12-3/TRBV12-4,NA,CASSLGRSYTEQFF,TGTGCCAGCAGTTTGGGGAGGTCGTACACTGAGCAGTTCTTC
TRBJ1-5,once,TRBV2,NA,CASKGKVSRSQPQHF,TGTGCCAGCAAGGGGAAAGTCTCACGGAGTCAGCCCCAGCATTTT
TRBJ2-3,NA,TRBV12-3/TRBV12-4,NA,CASRSTVADTQYF,TGTGCCAGCAGGTCCACAGTAGCAGATACGCAGTATTTT
TRBJ1-5,NA,TRBV7-9,NA,CASSLNEGRGQPQHF,TGTGCCAGCAGCTTAAACGAAGGGCGAGGTCAGCCCCAGCATTTT
TRBJ2-1,once,TRBV12-3/TRBV12-4,NA,CASDNGAGPGGFF,TGTGCCAGCGATAACGGGGCAGGTCCCGGGGGGTTCTTC
TRBJ2-3,NA,TRBV7-6,TRBD2,CASRLAGGRSGDTQYF,TGTGCCAGCAGGCTAGCGGGGGGTCGCTCTGGGGATACGCAGTATTTT
TRBJ1-5,NA,TRBV20-1,NA,CSAKAGANQPQHF,TGCAGTGCTAAGGCAGGGGCGAATCAGCCCCAGCATTTT
TRBJ1-5,few,TRBV20-1,TRBD1,CSALTGASNQPQHF,TGCAGTGCTTTAACAGGGGCAAGCAATCAGCCCCAGCATTTT
TRBJ1-1,NA,TRBV5-5,NA,CASSYMGWSAEAFF,TGTGCCAGCAGCTACATGGGTTGGAGCGCTGAAGCTTTCTTT
TRBJ2-3,NA,TRBV7-8,NA,CASSLARLGPDTQYF,TGTGCCAGCAGCTTAGCCCGACTAGGGCCGGATACGCAGTATTTT
TRBJ2-3,few,TRBV7-2,NA,CASSVRYLDTQYF,TGTGCCAGCAGCGTCCGGTATTTGGATACGCAGTATTTT
TRBJ1-2,few,TRBV4-2,NA,CASSQEQLQTYGYTF,TGTGCCAGCAGCCAAGAACAACTCCAGACCTATGGCTACACCTTC
TRBJ1-1,few,TRBV7-2,NA,CASSRSQGMNTEAFF,TGTGCCAGCAGCAGGTCCCAGGGGATGAACACTGAAGCTTTCTTT
TRBJ1-1,NA,TRBV14,NA,CASSRDWRLNTKAFF,TGTGCCAGCAGCCGGGATTGGCGGTTGAACACTAAAGCTTTCTTT
TRBJ2-7,NA,TRBV28,TRBD2,CASSIGQEGRDEQYF,TGTGCCAGCAGCATCGGTCAGGAGGGGAGGGACGAGCAGTACTTC
TRBJ2-1,few,TRBV29-1,NA,CSVSRRGDSSYNEQFF,TGCAGCGTTTCGCGGCGAGGGGATAGCTCCTACAATGAGCAGTTCTTC
TRBJ1-1,NA,TRBV6-6,NA,CASTRVPNTEAFF,TGTGCCAGCACCAGGGTGCCGAACACTGAAGCTTTCTTT
TRBJ2-2,NA,TRBV7-6,NA,CASSWTLETGELFF,TGTGCCAGCAGCTGGACCCTCGAGACCGGGGAGCTGTTTTTT
TRBJ2-5,few,TRBV15,NA,CATSSLVGQETQYF,TGTGCCACCAGCAGTTTGGTCGGGCAAGAGACCCAGTACTTC
TRBJ1-1,NA,TRBV10-3,NA,CAISVTRPNRNTEAFF,TGTGCCATCAGTGTTACAAGGCCGAACAGGAACACTGAAGCTTTCTTT
TRBJ1-1,NA,TRBV5-1,NA,CASSLASGHMNTEAFF,TGCGCCAGCAGCTTGGCCTCAGGACACATGAACACTGAAGCTTTCTTT
TRBJ1-1,NA,TRBV4-2,TRBD1,CASSPGEGGYTEAFF,TGTGCCAGCAGCCCCGGGGAAGGGGGCTACACTGAAGCTTTCTTT
TRBJ2-5,NA,TRBV6-2/TRBV6-3,NA,CASSYSTGAQETQYF,TGTGCCAGCAGTTATTCAACGGGGGCGCAAGAGACCCAGTACTTC
TRBJ2-5,few,TRBV29-1,TRBD1,CSVDQGVKTQYF,TGCAGCGTTGACCAGGGGGTGAAGACCCAGTACTTC
TRBJ2-5,many,TRBV29-1,TRBD1,CSVGVLGQQETQYF,TGCAGCGTTGGAGTTTTGGGACAGCAAGAGACCCAGTACTTC
TRBJ2-5,NA,TRBV7-2,NA,CASSPLDFGEGTQYF,TGTGCCAGCAGCCCCCTGGATTTTGGTGAGGGGACCCAGTACTTC
TRBJ2-3,many,TRBV5-1,NA,CASSLFLDTQYF,TGTGCCAGCAGCCTTTTTCTAGATACGCAGTATTTT
TRBJ1-4,NA,TRBV5-1,TRBD1,CASSFDPGTVNEKRFF,TGCGCCAGCAGTTTCGACCCCGGGACAGTTAATGAAAAACGGTTTTTT
TRBJ1-1,NA,TRBV7-6,NA,CASSLAAIRMGDTEAFF,TGTGCCAGCAGCTTAGCCGCTATTAGGATGGGGGACACTGAAGCTTTCTTT